The TCR beta chain described here comes from a study of shared clonotypes between healthy human individuals. Method: immunoSEQ multiplex PCR; TCRdb's copy keeps in-frame clones and lacks some. The sample yields some 680,000 clones, around 78% seen once. CDR3 length: 13 amino acids. Deletions cut 0 bases from V and 5 bases from J, with 8 bases between. CDR1 and CDR2 (germline): SGHRS, YFSETQ. The donor population consisted of healthy HIV-negative adults with no recent acute infections or vaccinations. About this clone: The identical CDR3 is also encoded by other nucleotide sequences in the sample.

This chain joins TRBV5-1 and TRBJ2-5, with a weak D call TRBD2 (5 bases). Material for sequencing was memory CD4+ T cells sorted from blood. The subset is: CD45RA-negative fraction. This receptor was obtained from a woman in her thirties in good health. The CDR3 region is CASSLEGGETQYF. CDR3 nucleotides: TGCGCCAGCAGCTTGGAAGGCGGGGAGACCCAGTACTTC.